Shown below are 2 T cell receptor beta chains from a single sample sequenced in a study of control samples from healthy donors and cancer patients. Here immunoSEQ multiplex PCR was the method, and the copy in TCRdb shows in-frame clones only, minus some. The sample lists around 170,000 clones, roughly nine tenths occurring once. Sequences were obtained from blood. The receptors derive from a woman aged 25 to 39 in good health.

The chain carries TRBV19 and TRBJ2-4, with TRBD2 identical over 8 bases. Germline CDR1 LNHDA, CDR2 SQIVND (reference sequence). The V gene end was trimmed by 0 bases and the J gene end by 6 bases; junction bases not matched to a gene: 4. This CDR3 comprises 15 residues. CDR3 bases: TGTGCCAGTAGTATAGACGGGGGGGACGGAAACATTCAGTACTTC. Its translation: CASSIDGGDGNIQYF. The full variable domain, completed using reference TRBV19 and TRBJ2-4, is DGGITQSPKYLFRKEGQNVTLSCEQNLNHDAMYWYRQDPGQGLRLIYYSQIVNDFQKGDIAEGYSVSREKKESFPLTVTSAQKNPTAFYLCASSIDGGDGNIQYFGAGTRLSVL.

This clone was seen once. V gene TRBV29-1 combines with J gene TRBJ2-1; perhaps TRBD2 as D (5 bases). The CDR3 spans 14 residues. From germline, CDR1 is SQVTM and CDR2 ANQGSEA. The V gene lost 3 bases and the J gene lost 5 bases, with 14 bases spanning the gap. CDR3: CSVDAGPSHNEQFF. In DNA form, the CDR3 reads TGCAGCGTTGATGCGGGCCCGTCCCACAATGAGCAGTTCTTC.